This T cell receptor beta chain was recorded in a study of T cell changes during pregnancy in multiple sclerosis. The V gene lost 2 bases and the J gene lost 6 bases, with 8 bases spanning the gap. Per the germline V gene, CDR1 is SNHLY and CDR2 is FYNNEI. This CDR3 spans 13 amino acids. The repertoire was sequenced with immunoSEQ multiplex PCR; TCRdb's copy has only in-frame clones and lacks some. The table includes around 26,000 clones, approximately 90% detected once. The sequenced sample was CD4+ T cells from peripheral blood mononuclear cells, obtained in the first trimester of pregnancy. The J gene is TRBJ1-5, the V gene TRBV2; maybe TRBD1 (5 bases). This receptor was obtained from a female donor in good health, enrolled as a control in a pregnancy study. The DNA for the CDR3 is TGTGCCAGCAGTGAACGGGGGGTTCAGCCCCAGCATTTT. This translates into CASSERGVQPQHF.